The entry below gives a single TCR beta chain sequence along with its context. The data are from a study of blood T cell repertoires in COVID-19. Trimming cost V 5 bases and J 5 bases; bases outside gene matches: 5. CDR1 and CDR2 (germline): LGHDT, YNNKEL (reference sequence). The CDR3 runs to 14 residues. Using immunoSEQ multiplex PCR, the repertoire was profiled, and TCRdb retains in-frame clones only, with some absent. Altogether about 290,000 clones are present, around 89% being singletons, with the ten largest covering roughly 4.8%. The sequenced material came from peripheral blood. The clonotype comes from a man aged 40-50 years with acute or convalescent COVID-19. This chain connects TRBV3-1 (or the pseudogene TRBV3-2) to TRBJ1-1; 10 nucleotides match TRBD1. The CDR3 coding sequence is TGTGCCAGCAGCGCCCGGGACAGGGGTACTGAAGCTTTCTTT. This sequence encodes CASSARDRGTEAFF.